The 6 T cell receptor beta chains below all came from one sample that was sequenced in a study of OX40 agonist ivuxolimab in advanced cancers. Assay: immunoSEQ multiplex PCR; the TCRdb copy retains only in-frame clones and omits some. The sample lists 73,000 or so clones, around 86% occurring once. The sequencing here drew on CD4+ or CD8+ T cells sorted from blood, taken in a trial of the OX40 agonist ivuxolimab. These receptors came from an adult with an advanced solid tumor such as melanoma, head and neck, liver or kidney cancer.

The V and J genes are TRBV6-4 and TRBJ1-1, with TRBD1 as a possible D gene (5 bases). In germline, CDR1 is MRHNA, CDR2 SNTAGT. V lost 3 bases and J lost 5, with 10 bases in between. The CDR3 has 13 residues. CDR3 sequence reads: CASSEAGGTEAFF. The CDR3, as DNA: TGTGCCAGCAGTGAGGCGGGGGGGACTGAAGCTTTCTTT.

This sequence joins TRBV5-1 and TRBJ1-2, with a weak D call TRBD1 (6 bases). V was trimmed by 2 bases and J by 2 bases, leaving 13 bases between them. This CDR3 comprises 15 residues. Germline V gene data show CDR1 as SGHRS and CDR2 as YFSETQ. CDR3 coding DNA: TGCGCCAGCAGCTTAACGAGGGACAACAACTATGGCTACACCTTC. Its translation is CASSLTRDNNYGYTF.

Only one count was recorded for this clone. The chain links TRBV6-5 to TRBJ2-3; no definite D call. The CDR3 runs 12 residues. Trimming pared 5 bases from V and 0 bases from J, leaving 3 bases between. Germline CDR1 and CDR2: MNHEY and SVGAGI. As DNA, the CDR3 is TGTGCCAGCAGTGACAGCACAGATACGCAGTATTTT. Translation gives CASSDSTDTQYF.

The rearrangement links TRBV10-3 to TRBJ2-1; 10 nucleotides line up with TRBD2. The V and J ends lost 2 bases and 10 bases, in that order; junction bases with no gene match: 5. The CDR3 sequence is 14 residues long. The germline CDR1 and CDR2 sequences are ENHRY and SYGVKD. The CDR3 region has the DNA TGTGCCATCAGTGAGGAAGCGGGAGGGGGAGAGCAGTTCTTC. Its protein product is CAISEEAGGGEQFF.

CDR3 residues: CASSLNPGVGGYTF. The CDR3 DNA is TGTGCCAGCAGTTTAAACCCAGGGGTAGGTGGCTACACCTTC. The chain employs TRBV27 and TRBJ1-2, with D possibly matching TRBD1 (6 bases). Germline-derived CDR1 and CDR2 are MNHEY and SMNVEV (reference sequence). V lost 2 bases to trimming and J lost 7 bases, with 14 bases between them. This CDR3 spans 14 amino acids.

In its sample, this clone was seen once. The V and J genes are TRBV2 and TRBJ2-1, with a possible D match to TRBD2 (5 bases). The CDR3 length is 17 residues. In germline, CDR1 is SNHLY, CDR2 FYNNEI. Trimming removed 6 bases at V and 2 bases at J, with 20 bases between. CDR3 in amino acids: CASSPLAGRFTYNEQFF. CDR3 nucleotide sequence: TGTGCCAGCAGCCCTCTAGCAGGCAGGTTTACCTACAATGAGCAGTTCTTC. Drawing the rest from reference TRBV2 and TRBJ2-1, the complete variable domain is EPEVTQTPSHQVTQMGQEVILRCVPISNHLYFYWYRQILGQKVEFLVSFYNNEISEKSEIFDDQFSVERPDGSNFTLKIRSTKLEDSAMYFCASSPLAGRFTYNEQFFGPGTRLTVL.